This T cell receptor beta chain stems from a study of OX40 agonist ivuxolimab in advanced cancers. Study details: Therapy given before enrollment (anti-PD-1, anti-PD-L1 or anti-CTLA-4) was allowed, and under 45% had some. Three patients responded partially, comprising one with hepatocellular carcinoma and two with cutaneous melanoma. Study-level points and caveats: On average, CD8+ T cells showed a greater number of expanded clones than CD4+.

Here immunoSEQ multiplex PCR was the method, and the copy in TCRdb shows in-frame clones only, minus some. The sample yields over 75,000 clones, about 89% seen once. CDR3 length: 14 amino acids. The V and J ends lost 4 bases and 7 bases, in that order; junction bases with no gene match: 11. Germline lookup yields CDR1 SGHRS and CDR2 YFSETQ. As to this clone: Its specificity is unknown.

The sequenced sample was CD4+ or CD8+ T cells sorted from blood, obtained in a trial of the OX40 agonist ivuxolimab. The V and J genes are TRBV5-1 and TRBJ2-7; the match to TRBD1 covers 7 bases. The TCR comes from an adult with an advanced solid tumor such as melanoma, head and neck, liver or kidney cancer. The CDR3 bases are TGCGCCAGCAGCACATCAGGGGGTGGTGGGGAGCAGTACTTC. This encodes CASSTSGGGGEQYF.